This T cell receptor (beta chain) stems from a study of control samples from healthy donors and cancer patients. V dropped 1 base and J dropped 8 bases, with 9 bases sitting between them. Germline values: CDR1 LGHDT, CDR2 YNNKEL (reference sequence). The CDR3 runs 14 residues. Some clones are missing from TCRdb's copy, which holds only in-frame ones; the method was immunoSEQ multiplex PCR. Of roughly 130,000 clones detected, more than 85% appear once; the ten largest clones hold roughly 9.4%. The TCR originated in a man aged 18 to 29 in good health. The sequencing sample was made of blood. This sequence joins TRBV3-1 (or the pseudogene TRBV3-2) and TRBJ1-6; perhaps TRBD1 as D (5 bases). The DNA of the CDR3 is TGTGCCAGCAGCCAAGCGGTAGGGGATTCACCCCTCCACTTT. Protein sequence: CASSQAVGDSPLHF.